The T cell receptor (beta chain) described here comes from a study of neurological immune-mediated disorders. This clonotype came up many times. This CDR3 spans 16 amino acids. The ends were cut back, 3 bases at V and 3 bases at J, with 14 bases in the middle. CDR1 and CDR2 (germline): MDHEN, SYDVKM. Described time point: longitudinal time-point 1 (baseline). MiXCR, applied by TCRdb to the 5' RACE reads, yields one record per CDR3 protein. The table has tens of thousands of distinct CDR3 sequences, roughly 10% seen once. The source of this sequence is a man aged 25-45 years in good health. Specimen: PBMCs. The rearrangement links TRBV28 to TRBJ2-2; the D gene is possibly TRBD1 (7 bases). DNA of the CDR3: TGTGCCAGCAGTTTGGACCCCAGGGGGGACACCGGGGAGCTGTTTTTT. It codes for CASSLDPRGDTGELFF.